The 31 T cell receptor beta chains below were found in one sample sequenced in a study of T cells in women clearing cervical HPV infection. Data came from immunoSEQ multiplex PCR; TCRdb stores just in-frame clones and leaves some out. Reported are about 9,200 clones; the ten largest clones contain around 8.5%. Specimen: blood buffy coat. Source of these receptors: a woman aged 18 to 75 with a cervical HPV16 infection that either progressed to CIN3+ or cleared (not recorded which).

In the case of this clone: One junction end does not reproduce the germline sequence, and a read error may be involved. The DNA ends 3 residues before the CDR3 does, and the rest of the CDR3 is filled in from the germline J gene. The rearrangement links TRBV29-1 to TRBJ2-3; 9 bases match TRBD2. From germline, CDR1 is SQVTM and CDR2 ANQGSEA. The CDR3 runs to 14 residues. The CDR3 bases that were read are TGCAGCGTTCAAGAGCGGGGGGGCACAGATACG. Encoded protein: CSVQERGGTDT. The entire CDR3 protein is CSVQERGGTDTQYF.

As regards this clone: The read halts 3 residues ahead of the CDR3 end, with the missing end drawn from the germline J gene. V and J are TRBV5-1 and TRBJ2-2, with 9 bases aligning to TRBD2. The junction had 4 bases not matched to a gene; V was cut back by 1 base and J by 0 bases. CDR1 and CDR2 from the germline V gene are SGHRS and YFSETQ. This CDR3 comprises 17 residues. The DNA read from the CDR3 is TGCGCCAGCAGCTTGTTAGCGGGGGCCGCGAACACCGGGGAG. Translation gives CASSLLAGAANTGE. The entire CDR3 reads CASSLLAGAANTGELFF.

Regarding this clone: The read comes to an end 3 residues before the CDR3 does, leaving the germline J gene to fill in the end. The J gene is TRBJ2-1, the V gene TRBV20-1; 8 positions match TRBD2. The length of the CDR3 is 17 residues. The V segment lost 0 bases and the J segment 0 bases; nucleotides outside the gene matches: 7. Per the germline V gene, CDR1 is DFQATT and CDR2 is SNEGSKA (reference sequence). CDR3 in amino acids: CSAREAGALSSYNEQFF. The part of the CDR3 DNA that was read is TGCAGTGCTAGAGAAGCGGGGGCCCTTAGCTCCTACAATGAG.

With regard to this clone: The sequenced fragment ends 3 residues before the CDR3 boundary, so the rest is inferred from the germline J gene. The genes are TRBV7-9 and TRBJ2-4; 7 nucleotides line up with TRBD1. The CDR3 covers 12 residues. CDR1 is SEHNR, CDR2 FQNEAQ, per germline (reference sequence). The CDR3 sequence is CASGLDRDPQYF. The sequenced part of the CDR3 DNA is TGTGCCAGCGGCCTCGACAGGGACCCT.

Comments on this clone: With the read ending 3 residues before the CDR3 end, the germline J gene is used to fill in that end. The genes are TRBV19 and TRBJ2-3, with 7 bases fitting TRBD1. The CDR3 consists of 11 residues. Germline V gene data show CDR1 as LNHDA and CDR2 as SQIVND (reference sequence). The sequenced CDR3 bases are TGTGCCTCAGGGACAGAAGAGACG. It specifies CASGTEET. The entire CDR3 sequence reads CASGTEETQYF. Full variable domain (missing parts from reference TRBV19 and TRBJ2-3): DGGITQSPKYLFRKEGQNVTLSCEQNLNHDAMYWYRQDPGQGLRLIYYSQIVNDFQKGDIAEGYSVSREKKESFPLTVTSAQKNPTAFYLCASGTEETQYFGPGTRLTVL.

Details on this clone: From the germline J gene comes the end of the CDR3, since the read stops 3 residues before it. The V and J genes are TRBV5-1 and TRBJ2-7; the match to TRBD2 covers 8 bases. CDR1 is SGHRS, CDR2 YFSETQ, per germline. There are 17 residues in the CDR3. After removal of 4 bases from V and 2 bases from J, the junction contained 14 bases not matched to a gene. The sequenced CDR3 bases are TGCGCCAGCAGCGTGGGACCGGGGGGGGGCAGGACCTACGAG. Protein: CASSVGPGGGRTYE. The entire CDR3 is CASSVGPGGGRTYEQYF.

Points on this clone: The read terminates 3 residues ahead of where the CDR3 ends, so the germline J gene completes it. The chain couples TRBV20-1 to TRBJ1-4; the match to TRBD1 covers 10 bases. The CDR3 has 14 amino acids. Germline V gives CDR1 DFQATT, CDR2 SNEGSKA (reference sequence). CDR3: CSASPGTGASPLFF. CDR3 DNA, as far as it was read: TGCAGTGCTAGTCCCGGGACAGGGGCTTCACCA.

On this clone: The read ends 3 residues shy of where the CDR3 ends; the end is completed using the germline J gene. The rearrangement links TRBV2 to TRBJ2-5; perhaps TRBD1 as D (5 bases). CDR3 length: 13 residues. The V and J ends lost 5 bases and 4 bases respectively, with 11 bases between them. Looked up from germline, CDR1 is SNHLY and CDR2 is FYNNEI. The CDR3 DNA, read in part, is TGTGCCAGCAGTCAGACAGCTAGAGAGACC. Protein: CASSQTARET. The full CDR3 protein is CASSQTARETQYF.

Points on this clone: The missing CDR3 end, 3 residues past where the read stops, is filled in from the germline J gene. The chain recombines TRBV2 with TRBJ2-3; perhaps TRBD2 as D (6 bases). The CDR3 is 14 amino acids. Germline-derived CDR1 and CDR2 are SNHLY and FYNNEI. This chain's CDR3 is CASSVGLRRETQYF. The CDR3 bases that were read are TGTGCCAGCAGTGTCGGACTCAGGAGGGAGACG.

To note about this clone: The read stops 3 residues short of the end of the CDR3; the missing end is completed from the germline J gene. V and J are TRBV14 and TRBJ2-5, with TRBD2 matching 8 bases. Trimming cost V 6 bases and J 4 bases; bases outside gene matches: 7. CDR1 is SGHDN, CDR2 FVKESK, per germline. This CDR3 spans 14 amino acids. The CDR3 is CASSYSSGGETQYF. The DNA read from the CDR3 is TGTGCCAGCAGTTACTCCAGCGGGGGAGAGACC. Looking up the rest from reference TRBV14 and TRBJ2-5 gives the full variable domain: EAGVTQFPSHSVIEKGQTVTLRCDPISGHDNLYWYRRVMGKEIKFLLHFVKESKQDESGMPNNRFLAERTGGTYSTLKVQPAELEDSGVYFCASSYSSGGETQYFGPGTRLLVL.

A remark on this clone: The sequenced fragment ends 3 residues before the CDR3 boundary, so the rest is inferred from the germline J gene. The chain carries TRBV19 and TRBJ2-2; D may be TRBD2 (5 bases). The germline gives CDR1 LNHDA, CDR2 SQIVND (reference sequence). This CDR3 comprises 15 residues. The part of the CDR3 DNA that was read is TGTGCCAGTAGCACGCCCCGGGGAAATAATGAAAAG. This codes for CASSTPRGNNEK. The CDR3, in full, reads CASSTPRGNNEKLFF. The entire variable domain, with the rest obtained from reference TRBV19 and TRBJ2-2, is as follows: DGGITQSPKYLFRKEGQNVTLSCEQNLNHDAMYWYRQDPGQGLRLIYYSQIVNDFQKGDIAEGYSVSREKKESFPLTVTSAQKNPTAFYLCASSTPRGNNEKLFFGEGSRLTVL.

As concerns this clone: Sequencing ends 3 residues short of the CDR3 end; the germline J gene provides the rest. The chain links TRBV5-1 to TRBJ1-6; D call uncertain. Trimming shortened V by 0 bases and J by 6 bases, and 10 bases separated the two germline ends. The CDR3 covers 15 residues. Germline loops: CDR1 SGHRS, CDR2 YFSETQ. Here the CDR3 reads CASSLARFSNSPLHF. Incomplete CDR3 DNA: TGCGCCAGCAGCTTGGCCCGGTTTTCTAATTCACCC.

With respect to this clone: The observed sequence ends 3 residues before the CDR3 terminus, with the missing tail filled in from the germline J gene. The chain uses TRBV29-1 and TRBJ2-3; D unclear. The germline V gene has CDR1 SQVTM and CDR2 ANQGSEA. Trimming shortened V by 7 bases and J by 2 bases, and 4 bases separated the two germline ends. CDR3 size: 10 residues. The DNA read from the CDR3 is TGCAGCGGGGCCACAGATACG. Its translation: CSGATDT. The entire CDR3 reads CSGATDTQYF.

A word on this clone: The CDR3 goes on 3 residues after the read ends, and that part is filled in from the germline J gene. The rearrangement joins TRBV10-3 to TRBJ2-3; a possible D gene is TRBD1 (5 bases). CDR1 is ENHRY, CDR2 SYGVKD, per germline. The CDR3 is made up of 16 amino acids. CDR3 bases read: TGTGCCATCAGTGATCAAGCAGGGTCCCCCCCAAGGACG. Translating gives CAISDQAGSPPRT. The complete CDR3 protein is CAISDQAGSPPRTQYF.

As for this clone: The read is 3 residues too short to cover the CDR3 end, so that end is filled in from the germline J gene. This chain links TRBV20-1 with TRBJ2-7, with TRBD2 matching over 7 bases. This CDR3 region has 13 residues. Germline CDR1 reads DFQATT; CDR2 reads SNEGSKA (reference sequence). V was clipped by 3 bases and J by 3 bases; unmatched bases: 5. Here the CDR3 reads CSASPGGGYEQYF. The part of the CDR3 DNA that was read is TGCAGTGCTAGTCCGGGGGGAGGCTACGAG.

Remarks on this clone: The read comes to an end 3 residues before the CDR3 does, leaving the germline J gene to fill in the end. This chain joins TRBV4-1 and TRBJ2-5; maybe TRBD1 (7 bases). Germline CDR1 MGHRA, CDR2 YSYEKL. The CDR3 is 16 amino acids. Trimming took 2 bases from V and 1 from J, leaving 14 bases between them. The part of the CDR3 DNA that was read is TGCGCCAGCAGCCAACCAGGGGGGTTCGTCCAAGAGACC. Its translation: CASSQPGGFVQET. The CDR3 reads in full as CASSQPGGFVQETQYF.

To note about this clone: Relative to the germline gene, one junction end is altered; a read error may explain this. The read finishes 3 residues shy of the CDR3 end, and the germline J gene is used to complete it. The chain employs TRBV4-2 and TRBJ2-7, with D possibly being TRBD1 (7 bases). There are 16 residues in the CDR3. CDR1 is LGHNA, CDR2 YNFKEQ, per germline. The covered CDR3 bases are TGCGCCAGCAGCCAAGGCCCCTCAGGGGGGCCCTACGAG. It specifies CASSQGPSGGPYE. The full CDR3 protein reads CASSQGPSGGPYEQYF.

About this clone itself: The sequenced fragment ends 3 residues before the CDR3 boundary, so the rest is inferred from the germline J gene. The genes are TRBV7-9 and TRBJ1-2, with 8 bases that match TRBD1. This CDR3 spans 15 amino acids. CDR1 and CDR2 from the germline V gene are SEHNR and FQNEAQ (reference sequence). The sequenced part of the CDR3 DNA is TGTGCCAGCAGCCTGGGGGCAGGGGGCAAAAACATC. Protein product: CASSLGAGGKNI. The whole CDR3 protein reads CASSLGAGGKNIYTF.

Regarding this clone: The CDR3 is cut off 3 residues early in the read; its end comes from the germline J gene. The rearrangement uses TRBV19 and TRBJ2-5, with TRBD2 identical over 9 bases. CDR1 is LNHDA, CDR2 SQIVND, per germline (reference sequence). The trim removed 6 bases at V and 3 bases at J, leaving 2 bases unmatched. This CDR3 region has 13 residues. Here the CDR3 reads CASRSGGKETQYF. The part of the CDR3 DNA that was read is TGTGCCAGTAGAAGCGGGGGGAAAGAGACC.

Incomplete CDR3 DNA: TGCAGTGCTAGACAGCAGCGGAACACCGGGGAG. This translates into CSARQQRNTGE. The full-length CDR3 reads as CSARQQRNTGELFF. The chain combines TRBV20-1 with TRBJ2-2; D not certain. Read sequence stops 3 residues before the CDR3 end, and the germline J gene provides the missing end. CDR1 and CDR2 from the germline V gene are DFQATT and SNEGSKA (reference sequence). The CDR3 has 14 amino acids. Deletions cut 2 bases from V and 1 base from J, with 8 bases between.

On this clone: The read finishes 3 residues shy of the CDR3 end, and the germline J gene is used to complete it. The rearrangement joins TRBV6-1 to TRBJ2-1, with TRBD2 as a possible D gene (5 bases). The V gene lost 2 bases and the J gene lost 9 bases, with 14 bases spanning the gap. Germline V gene data show CDR1 as MNHNS and CDR2 as SASEGT. The CDR3 is 14 residues long. The part of the CDR3 DNA that was read is TGTGCCAGCAGTGAATTGGGATCGGGGAGTGAG. Amino acids: CASSELGSGSE. The full CDR3 reads CASSELGSGSEQFF.

About this clone: The read halts 3 residues ahead of the CDR3 end, with the missing end drawn from the germline J gene. The chain recombines TRBV11-2 with TRBJ2-4, with 8 bases fitting TRBD1. Germline V gene sequence: CDR1 SGHAT, CDR2 FQNNGV. The CDR3 is 14 amino acids. The CDR3 DNA, read in part, is TGTGCCAGCAGCCTTAGGACAGGGAACGATGGT. It encodes CASSLRTGNDG. Given in full, the CDR3 is CASSLRTGNDGQYF.

Concerning this clone: The CDR3 end lies 3 residues beyond the end of the read and is filled in from the germline J gene. This chain connects TRBV7-9 to TRBJ2-7, with D possibly being TRBD2 (6 bases). This CDR3 region has 15 residues. Looked up from germline, CDR1 is SEHNR and CDR2 is FQNEAQ (reference sequence). Trimming took off 5 bases at V and 1 base at J, with 15 bases between the two ends. The CDR3 DNA, read in part, is TGTGCCAGCAGCGGTCGGGACTCAACATCCTACGAG. Its translation is CASSGRDSTSYE. The complete CDR3 protein is CASSGRDSTSYEQYF.

A note on this clone: The read terminates 3 residues before the CDR3 end, so the remaining end is supplied by the germline J gene. The V and J genes are TRBV20-1 and TRBJ2-3; TRBD1 is a possible D gene (5 bases). CDR3 length: 14 amino acids. The germline V gene has CDR1 DFQATT and CDR2 SNEGSKA (reference sequence). Trimming took 1 base from V and 1 from J, leaving 9 bases between them. Partial CDR3 DNA: TGCAGTGCTAGAGGGGGCTACCGCACAGATACG. Its protein is CSARGGYRTDT. The CDR3 in full is CSARGGYRTDTQYF.

Concerning this clone: With the read ending 3 residues before the CDR3 end, the germline J gene is used to fill in that end. The V call is TRBV7-9, the J call TRBJ2-2; TRBD2 matches 10 bases. The germline gives CDR1 SEHNR, CDR2 FQNEAQ (reference sequence). CDR3 length equals 15 residues. V lost 4 bases and J lost 5; bases outside the gene matches: 4. Incomplete CDR3 DNA: TGTGCCAGCAGCTCAGCGGGGGGGCGGACCGGGGAG. Translation: CASSSAGGRTGE. The CDR3, in full, reads CASSSAGGRTGELFF.

On this clone: The CDR3 end falls 3 residues outside the read, so it is completed with the germline J gene. The chain joins TRBV29-1 to TRBJ1-1; the match to TRBD1 covers 7 bases. V shed 4 bases, J shed 0 bases, and the junction held 2 bases outside the gene matches. The CDR3 consists of 13 residues. Looked up from germline, CDR1 is SQVTM and CDR2 is ANQGSEA. Incomplete CDR3 DNA: TGCAGCGTTGCACAGGGGATGAACACTGAA. It encodes CSVAQGMNTE. The entire CDR3 protein reads CSVAQGMNTEAFF.

This clone counts as medium-sized by frequency. The read terminates 3 residues ahead of where the CDR3 ends, so the germline J gene completes it. This chain uses TRBV5-1 with TRBJ2-4, with 9 bases that match TRBD2. The CDR3 is 19 residues long. CDR1 SGHRS and CDR2 YFSETQ come from the germline V gene. Germline trimming cut 0 bases from V and 0 bases from J; bases unmatched to any gene: 10. CDR3 loop: CASSLVAGAGSLAKNIQYF. The sequenced CDR3 bases are TGCGCCAGCAGCTTGGTAGCGGGGGCCGGTTCTCTAGCCAAAAACATT.

Concerning this clone: Relative to the germline gene, one junction end is altered; a read error may explain this. The sequenced fragment ends 3 residues before the CDR3 boundary, so the rest is inferred from the germline J gene. This chain links TRBV7-9 with TRBJ1-2; D may be TRBD1 (6 bases). The CDR3 totals 14 residues. CDR1 is SEHNR and CDR2 is FQNEAQ in the germline V gene (reference sequence). CDR3 bases read: TGTTCCAGCAGCCAGACAGGTCTCTCCTACGAG. Translation gives CSSSQTGLSYE. The whole CDR3 protein reads CSSSQTGLSYEYTF.

Comment on this clone: With the read ending 3 residues before the CDR3 end, the germline J gene is used to fill in that end. The V and J genes are TRBV12-3 or TRBV12-4 and TRBJ2-7; D is possibly TRBD2 (8 bases). The CDR3 runs 14 residues. Trimming removed 5 bases from V and 3 bases from J, with 14 bases in between. This chain's CDR3 is CASSRGGQYYEQYF. The sequenced CDR3 bases are TGTGCCAGCAGTCGGGGGGGACAGTACTACGAG.

For this clone: From the germline J gene comes the end of the CDR3, since the read stops 3 residues before it. This rearrangement joins TRBV20-1 to TRBJ1-2; perhaps TRBD1 as D (6 bases). The CDR3 totals 15 residues. Germline-derived CDR1 and CDR2 are DFQATT and SNEGSKA (reference sequence). V was shortened by 3 bases and J by 2 bases, with 16 bases between the two germline ends. Incomplete CDR3 DNA: TGCAGTGCTAGGGCTCTTCGGACAGAGAACTATGGC. Encoded protein: CSARALRTENYG. The CDR3, in full, reads CSARALRTENYGYTF.

Turning to this clone: A junction boundary mismatches the germline segment, possibly from a read error. This sample includes further DNA sequences coding for the same CDR3. Incomplete CDR3 DNA: TGTGCCAGTAGGATAAAACAGGATCCTGGAAACACG. Its translation: CASRIKQDPGNT. The whole CDR3 sequence is CASRIKQDPGNTIYF. The chain carries TRBV19 and TRBJ1-3; maybe TRBD1 (5 bases). The read stops 3 residues short of the end of the CDR3; the missing end is completed from the germline J gene. CDR1 is LNHDA and CDR2 is SQIVND in the germline V gene (reference sequence). This CDR3 has 15 amino acids.